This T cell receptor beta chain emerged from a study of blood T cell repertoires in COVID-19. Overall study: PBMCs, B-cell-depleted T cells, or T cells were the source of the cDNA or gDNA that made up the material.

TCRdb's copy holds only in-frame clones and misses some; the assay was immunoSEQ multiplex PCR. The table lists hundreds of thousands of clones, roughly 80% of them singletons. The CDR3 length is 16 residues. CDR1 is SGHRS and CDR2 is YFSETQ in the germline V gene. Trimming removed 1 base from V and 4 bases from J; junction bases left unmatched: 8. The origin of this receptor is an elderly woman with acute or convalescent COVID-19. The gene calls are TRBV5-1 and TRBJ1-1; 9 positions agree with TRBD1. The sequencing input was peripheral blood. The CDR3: CASSLWTGAMSTEAFF. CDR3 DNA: TGCGCCAGCAGCTTGTGGACAGGGGCGATGAGCACTGAAGCTTTCTTT.